A selection of T cell receptor beta chains follows, all from one sample in a study of cytomegalovirus exposure and HLA in healthy donors. Sequenced by immunoSEQ multiplex PCR; TCRdb stores in-frame clones only, minus some. The repertoire holds 220,000 or so clones, with under 85% as singletons. The material sequenced was PBMCs. The source is a man between 50 and 59 years old in good health and CMV-seronegative. CDR3s include the opening cysteine and the closing phenylalanine or tryptophan. D genes are given only for firm matches. Where a row states a size, it is once, few, many or the class of an expanded clone; other rows omit it.

>few|-|TRBV5-1|TRBJ2-2|14
TGCGCCAGCAGCTTGGTAGTAGACACCGGGGAGCTGTTTTTT
CASSLVVDTGELFF
>-|TRBD2|TRBV4-1|TRBJ2-3|19
TGCGCCAGCAGTCTAAGCCGCGTCACTAGCGGGAGTAGCACAGATACGCAGTATTTT
CASSLSRVTSGSSTDTQYF
>-|-|TRBV30|TRBJ1-1|10
TGTGCCTGGAGTGTGACAGTGGCTTTCTTT
CAWSVTVAFF
>few|-|TRBV27|TRBJ2-6|15
TGTGCCAGCAGTCCAGGGGGGCAAGGGGCCAACGTCCTGACTTTC
CASSPGGQGANVLTF
>few|TRBD1|TRBV5-1|TRBJ1-4|14
TGCGCCAGCAGCTCACAGGGGACTAATGAAAAACTGTTTTTT
CASSSQGTNEKLFF
>few|-|TRBV19|TRBJ2-7|16
TGTGCCAGTAGTATTGGTACCTCTACAGGGAGCTACGAGCAGTACTTC
CASSIGTSTGSYEQYF
>-|TRBD1|TRBV7-7|TRBJ2-1|15
TGTGCCAGCAGCCCGATACAGGGGGCCTACAATGAGCAGTTCTTC
CASSPIQGAYNEQFF
>-|-|TRBV19|TRBJ2-2|14
TGTGCCAGTAGGGCAGGGGCAAACACCGGGGAGCTGTTTTTT
CASRAGANTGELFF
>-|-|TRBV30|TRBJ1-1|11
TGTGCCTGGAGTGTGGAGGCTGAAGCTTTCTTT
CAWSVEAEAFF
>-|-|TRBV7-3|TRBJ2-3|17
TGTGCCAGCAGCTTAAGAATAGTTGGAGGGGCCTCAGATACGCAGTATTTT
CASSLRIVGGASDTQYF
>-|-|TRBV28|TRBJ1-5|15
TGTGCCAGCAGTGGGACAAGCTTTAGCAATCAGCCCCAGCATTTT
CASSGTSFSNQPQHF
>-|TRBD2|TRBV11-3|TRBJ2-3|17
TGTGCCAGCAGCCCATCCGGGACTACACTTAGCACAGATACGCAGTATTTT
CASSPSGTTLSTDTQYF
>-|TRBD1|TRBV6-5|TRBJ1-1|14
TGTGCCAGCAGTTTGACAGGGCTGAACACTGAAGCTTTCTTT
CASSLTGLNTEAFF
>-|-|TRBV5-1|TRBJ1-1|14
TGCGCCAGCAGCATCTCGACACCTGTCACTGAAGCTTTCTTT
CASSISTPVTEAFF
>-|-|TRBV5-4|TRBJ2-1|18
TGTGCCAGCAGCTTGGGGGGGCGGAACAGGGTTCGGGACAATGAGCAGTTCTTC
CASSLGGRNRVRDNEQFF
>-|TRBD2|TRBV29-1|TRBJ2-7|12
TGCAGCGTTGCGGGACTAGCTGAGGCGCAGTACTTC
CSVAGLAEAQYF
>-|TRBD2|TRBV27|TRBJ2-7|21
TGTGCCAGCAGTTTTCGCCCAACTCGGACTAGCGGGGCGTTTAGCTCCTACGAGCAGTACTTC
CASSFRPTRTSGAFSSYEQYF
>-|TRBD1|TRBV5-1|TRBJ2-5|16
TGCGCCAGCAGCTTGAATCATCCAGGGGGCATAGAGACCCAGTACTTC
CASSLNHPGGIETQYF
>few|TRBD2|TRBV7-9|TRBJ2-5|15
TGTGCCAGCAGCCCTAATAGCGGGGCGCAAGAGACCCAGTACTTC
CASSPNSGAQETQYF
>few|-|TRBV7-3|TRBJ2-2|12
TGTGCCAGCAGCCCTGACACCGGGGAGCTGTTTTTT
CASSPDTGELFF
>few|TRBD1|TRBV6-5|TRBJ2-7|14
TGTGCCAGCAGCTTCGACAGGGGAAGGTACGAGCAGTACTTC
CASSFDRGRYEQYF
>-|-|TRBV9|TRBJ2-7|14
TGTGCCTCAGCAGGGGGGCAAAGGGGATACGAGCAGTACTTC
CASAGGQRGYEQYF
>-|-|TRBV10-3|TRBJ2-7|16
TGTGCCATCAGTGAGTCGGTAGAGAGGGCAGTCCACGAGCAGTACTTC
CAISESVERAVHEQYF
>-|TRBD2|TRBV9|TRBJ2-1|15
TGTGCCAGCAGTGAAGGACTAGCCGAGGTCGATGAGCAGTTCTTC
CASSEGLAEVDEQFF
>-|-|TRBV28|TRBJ2-1|14
TGTGCCAGCAGTCCCGGGGGGCTAGCGCATGAGCAGTTCTTC
CASSPGGLAHEQFF
>-|TRBD1|TRBV10-1|TRBJ1-1|16
TGCGCCAGCAGTCCTCCCACGCAGGGGGAGGACACTGAAGCTTTCTTT
CASSPPTQGEDTEAFF
>once|-|TRBV6-6|TRBJ2-7|13
TGTGCCAGCAGTTACTCTAGCGAGTACGAGCAGTACTTC
CASSYSSEYEQYF
>few|-|TRBV29-1|TRBJ1-1|13
TGCAGCGTTGGGGGGGGGAGGAGCACTGAAGCTTTCTTT
CSVGGGRSTEAFF